A single sample gave rise to the 26 T cell receptor beta chains below, sequenced in a study of blood T cell repertoires in COVID-19. The assay was immunoSEQ multiplex PCR, and TCRdb's table has in-frame clones only and misses some. The table shows fewer than 35,000 clones, with around 85% occurring only once. Sequencing input: peripheral blood. The receptor set was obtained from a man older than 75 with active COVID-19.

V and J are TRBV3-1 (or the pseudogene TRBV3-2) and TRBJ1-2, with 7 bases matching TRBD1. This CDR3 has 15 amino acids. Germline assignment: CDR1 LGHDT and CDR2 YNNKEL (reference sequence). The V and J ends lost 3 bases and 7 bases, in that order; junction bases with no gene match: 11. The CDR3 DNA reads as TGTGCCAGCAGCCACCTCCGCAACAGGGGTTCTGGCTACACCTTC. Residues: CASSHLRNRGSGYTF.

The chain couples TRBV15 to TRBJ1-1, with 7 bases aligning to TRBD1. CDR1 and CDR2 (germline): LNHNV, YYDKDF (reference sequence). Trimming cost V 0 bases and J 8 bases; bases outside gene matches: 9. This CDR3 is built from 15 residues. The CDR3 here is CATSRDGPRTGEAFF. In DNA form, the CDR3 reads TGTGCCACCAGCAGAGATGGGCCAAGGACAGGAGAAGCTTTCTTT.

In its sample, this clone was seen once. The V and J genes are TRBV7-8 and TRBJ2-2, with TRBD2 matching 8 bases. Germline V CDR1 and CDR2: SGHVS, FQNEAQ. The ends lost 7 bases at V and 7 bases at J; junction bases unmatched: 8. CDR3 length: 14 residues. The CDR3 sequence: CASTGRVEGGELFF. DNA for the CDR3: TGTGCCAGCACCGGGAGGGTTGAAGGCGGGGAGCTGTTTTTT.

The J gene is TRBJ2-2, the V gene TRBV1; TRBD1 is the table's D call, not checked against the DNA. TRBV1 is classified as a pseudogene. This CDR3 spans 16 amino acids. CDR3 amino acids: CTSSLTRTGNTGELFF. The CDR3 DNA is TGCACCAGCAGCCTGACTCGGACAGGGAACACCGGGGAGCTGTTTTTT.

This chain links TRBV4-3 with TRBJ2-5, with 9 bases lining up with TRBD2. CDR1 is LGHNA and CDR2 is YSLEER in the germline V gene. After removal of 4 bases from V and 3 bases from J, the junction contained 6 bases not matched to a gene. The CDR3 has 15 residues. This CDR3 reads CASSRSGGPKETQYF. The CDR3 nucleotides read TGCGCCAGCAGCCGCAGCGGGGGGCCAAAAGAGACCCAGTACTTC.

This clone is a singleton in its sample. This chain uses TRBV19 with TRBJ1-1; no reliable D call. The CDR3 consists of 13 residues. Germline loops: CDR1 LNHDA, CDR2 SQIVND (reference sequence). Trimming removed 4 bases at V and 3 bases at J, with 9 bases between. DNA for the CDR3: TGTGCCAGTAGTACGGAGCTTCACACTGAAGCTTTCTTT. It specifies CASSTELHTEAFF.

The rearrangement links TRBV15 to TRBJ1-2, with 8 bases fitting TRBD1. This CDR3 is built from 14 residues. Germline V lookup: CDR1 LNHNV, CDR2 YYDKDF (reference sequence). The trim removed 4 bases at V and 6 bases at J, leaving 7 bases unmatched. The CDR3 nucleotides are TGTGCCACCAGCAACCGACAGGGGAGGAATGGCTACACCTTC. It encodes CATSNRQGRNGYTF.

The chain is built from TRBV10-3 and TRBJ2-5; 8 nucleotides agree with TRBD2. The V segment lost 10 bases and the J segment 5 bases; nucleotides outside the gene matches: 9. The V gene's germline CDR1 is ENHRY and CDR2 SYGVKD. The CDR3 is 13 residues long. In nucleotides, the CDR3 is TGTGCCACGGGGGGGATGCGTACGGAGACCCAGTACTTC. Its translation: CATGGMRTETQYF.

The chain combines TRBV19 with TRBJ2-7, with TRBD1 matching 9 bases. V shed 11 bases, J shed 5 bases, and the junction held 7 bases outside the gene matches. Germline V gives CDR1 LNHDA, CDR2 SQIVND (reference sequence). This CDR3 has 12 residues. CDR3 nucleotide sequence: TGTGCCCTCTCGGACAGGGGAAACGAGCAGTACTTC. The encoded protein is CALSDRGNEQYF.

The chain recombines TRBV7-2 with TRBJ2-7; the D gene is possibly TRBD2 (6 bases). Looked up from germline, CDR1 is SGHTA and CDR2 is FQGNSA. V lost 4 bases, J lost 3 bases, and 10 bases lay in between. The CDR3 covers 13 residues. CDR3 bases: TGTGCCAGCAGCTCCCAGCGGGTCTACGAGCAGTACTTC. Protein sequence: CASSSQRVYEQYF.

The chain uses TRBV18 and TRBJ2-3; TRBD2 matches 12 bases. V shed 5 bases and J 0 bases; nucleotides not matched to a gene: 0. The CDR3 has 15 amino acids. The germline V gene has CDR1 KGHSH and CDR2 LQKENI. CDR3 amino acids: CASSGTSGSTDTQYF. The CDR3 region has the DNA TGTGCCAGCTCAGGGACTAGCGGGAGCACAGATACGCAGTATTTT.

The chain combines TRBV7-9 with TRBJ1-4; a weak D match, TRBD1 (5 bases). V was cut by 7 bases and J by 4 bases, with 16 bases left in between. Germline values: CDR1 SEHNR, CDR2 FQNEAQ (reference sequence). This CDR3 spans 15 amino acids. The CDR3 here is CASTEGQGLNEKLFF. The CDR3 DNA follows: TGTGCCAGCACCGAAGGTCAGGGACTTAATGAAAAACTGTTTTTT.

This chain links TRBV5-1 with TRBJ1-1, with TRBD1 as a possible D gene (5 bases). The CDR3 has 15 residues. V gave up 0 bases and J gave up 1 base, with 10 bases separating them. Germline V gene lookup returns CDR1 SGHRS and CDR2 YFSETQ. The DNA for the CDR3 is TGCGCCAGCAGCTTGGAGCAGGGCGGGAACACTGAAGCTTTCTTT. Its translation is CASSLEQGGNTEAFF.

The rearrangement joins TRBV9 to TRBJ2-2; D perhaps matches TRBD1 (6 bases). The CDR3 contains 15 residues. V was clipped by 3 bases and J by 1 base, with 10 bases between them. The germline gives CDR1 SGDLS, CDR2 YYNGEE. For the CDR3, the DNA is TGTGCCAGCAGCGCCCGGACAGAGAACACCGGGGAGCTGTTTTTT. Protein product: CASSARTENTGELFF.

This clone appeared a single time. This chain connects TRBV9 to TRBJ2-5; maybe TRBD2 (7 bases). Trimming cost V 0 bases and J 4 bases, with 10 bases left between them. Germline V CDR1 and CDR2: SGDLS, YYNGEE. The CDR3 has 14 residues. The CDR3 spells CASSVGGGRETQYF. The CDR3 region has the DNA TGTGCCAGCAGCGTAGGCGGGGGCCGAGAGACCCAGTACTTC.

This chain joins TRBV4-1 and TRBJ1-5, with D uncertain. V was cut by 1 base and J by 6 bases, with 7 bases left in between. The CDR3 runs 13 residues. The germline gives CDR1 MGHRA, CDR2 YSYEKL. The chain's CDR3 is CASSQVTSQPQHF. CDR3 DNA: TGCGCCAGCAGCCAAGTGACAAGTCAGCCCCAGCATTTT.

The genes are TRBV5-6 and TRBJ2-7; TRBD1 is a possible D gene (5 bases). CDR1 is SGHDT, CDR2 YYEEEE, per germline. CDR3 length: 16 amino acids. Trimming removed 0 bases from V and 3 bases from J, with 16 bases in between. The CDR3 here is CASSLEGRMGNYEQYF. CDR3 sequence (DNA): TGTGCCAGCAGCTTGGAGGGGCGAATGGGAAACTACGAGCAGTACTTC.

V and J are TRBV7-8 and TRBJ2-3; possible D gene TRBD1, 6 bases. The germline CDR1 and CDR2 sequences are SGHVS and FQNEAQ. CDR3 length: 16 residues. The V end lost 3 bases, the J end lost 3 bases, and 16 bases lay between the germline ends. In DNA form, the CDR3 reads TGTGCCAGCAGCTTTGGACAGTACCGCGGTACAGATACGCAGTATTTT. It yields the protein CASSFGQYRGTDTQYF.

This clone was seen only a few times. The rearrangement joins TRBV30 to TRBJ1-6; a possible D gene is TRBD1 (6 bases). The CDR3 has 13 amino acids. The V end was cut by 4 bases, the J end by 7 bases, with 11 bases between. Germline V gene sequence: CDR1 GTSNPN, CDR2 SVGIG (reference sequence). The CDR3 region has the DNA TGTGCCTGGAAACAGGGAGGGAATTCACCCCTCCACTTT. Its translation: CAWKQGGNSPLHF.

V usage is TRBV5-1 and J usage is TRBJ2-5, with a tentative D call TRBD1 (5 bases). The germline V gene encodes CDR1 SGHRS and CDR2 YFSETQ. Trimming stripped 0 bases from V and 0 bases from J, with 9 bases between. The CDR3 is 15 amino acids. The CDR3 is CASSLGAGHQETQYF. The CDR3 coding sequence is TGCGCCAGCAGCTTGGGGGCAGGGCACCAAGAGACCCAGTACTTC.

This rearrangement joins TRBV5-6 to TRBJ2-2; D is possibly TRBD1 (6 bases). Germline-derived CDR1 and CDR2 are SGHDT and YYEEEE. Trimming pared 4 bases from V and 1 base from J, leaving 11 bases between. The CDR3 is 15 residues long. The CDR3, as DNA: TGTGCCAGCAGCCTAATGACAGGGAACACCGGGGAGCTGTTTTTT. As protein: CASSLMTGNTGELFF.

The J gene is TRBJ1-4, the V gene TRBV6-5, with a possible D match to TRBD1 (6 bases). This CDR3 has 14 residues. V dropped 6 bases and J dropped 3 bases, with 11 bases sitting between them. Germline V CDR1 and CDR2: MNHEY, SVGAGI. The CDR3 sequence is CASRRGGSNEKLFF. In DNA form, the CDR3 reads TGTGCCAGCAGGAGGGGGGGTTCTAATGAAAAACTGTTTTTT.

The chain has TRBV15 and TRBJ2-5, with 8 bases fitting TRBD2. The CDR3 is made up of 15 amino acids. V was clipped by 0 bases and J by 4 bases; unmatched bases: 4. In germline, CDR1 is LNHNV, CDR2 YYDKDF (reference sequence). This CDR3 reads CATSRDRRGAETQYF. CDR3 DNA: TGTGCCACCAGCAGAGATCGGCGGGGGGCAGAGACCCAGTACTTC.

The rearrangement links TRBV7-8 to TRBJ2-1, with 8 bases matching TRBD2. The length of the CDR3 is 16 residues. The V gene end was trimmed by 3 bases and the J gene end by 2 bases; junction bases not matched to a gene: 6. The germline V gene has CDR1 SGHVS and CDR2 FQNEAQ. The CDR3 reads CASSFLVGGAYNEQFF. For the CDR3, the DNA is TGTGCCAGCAGCTTCTTAGTCGGGGGGGCCTACAATGAGCAGTTCTTC.

The gene calls are TRBV9 and TRBJ2-4, with 7 bases aligning to TRBD2. The trim removed 2 bases at V and 8 bases at J, leaving 4 bases unmatched. This CDR3 has 13 amino acids. Germline lookup yields CDR1 SGDLS and CDR2 YYNGEE. CDR3 protein: CASSVLGGDIQYF. Written as DNA, the CDR3 is TGTGCCAGCAGCGTTTTGGGAGGGGACATTCAGTACTTC.

The chain uses TRBV7-8 and TRBJ2-7; 12 nucleotides align to TRBD2. V trimming: 3 bases; J trimming: 3 bases; junction bases outside the gene matches: 3. Germline loops: CDR1 SGHVS, CDR2 FQNEAQ. This CDR3 is 15 amino acids long. CDR3 residues: CASSFLAGGNYEQYF. The CDR3 nucleotides read TGTGCCAGCAGCTTTCTAGCGGGGGGGAACTACGAGCAGTACTTC.